This TCR beta chain came from a study of early T cells in non-severe SARS-CoV-2 infection (dated by TCRdb to about 2021). Background for the entire study: TCR sequencing used bulk RNA from unsorted whole blood, so alpha and beta chains could not be paired.

The study was a case-control design nested within a healthcare worker cohort in London, UK, with weekly nasopharyngeal swab PCR tests and blood sampling. Healthcare workers were recruited during the week of the UK lockdown, between 23 and 31 March 2020, and followed weekly for up to roughly 16 weeks. The method behind the library was 5' RACE. TCRdb shows the sequencer as NextSeq 500. In the TCR library protocol, unique molecular identifiers were attached to individual cDNA molecules to correct for PCR bias and sequencing error. TCR alpha and beta chains were both sequenced, and the abundances of alpha and beta sequences in each sample were closely correlated with each other. The published analysis was carried out like this. Decombinator V4 was used to annotate TCR sequences for V gene, J gene and CDR3. TCRs were defined as expanded if a significant change between any two time points was detected under a Poisson model with p below 0.0001. Abundances of TCRs were expressed as counts per million after normalisation to the total number of TCRs sequenced in each sample. VDJdb, accessed on 1 November 2021, was searched for TCRs annotated for CMV, EBV and SARS-CoV-2, and TCRs annotated for more than one antigen were excluded. In TCRdb, the public reads were trimmed at Q25 with fastp and aligned with MiXCR, with productive beta chains retained. Merged by CDR3 protein, the rows form single entries marked with the most common genes and DNA. Clone size and V and J calls follow TCRdb, not the original study. The sample table contains approximately 58,000 distinct CDR3 sequences; only one count was recorded for around 12% of them. Of the sample, about 2.5% falls within the top ten clones.

On the study overall, not on this receptor specifically: VDJdb matching was skewed toward anti-spike CD8 responses and likely underestimated virus-specific expansions, missing private and CD4 specificities.

In this sample, this clonotype turned up a few times. What this receptor recognizes is not known. No clone much larger than this one lies a single base away; base qualities are absent. The sequence was collected from an adult who was a healthcare worker with PCR-confirmed SARS-CoV-2 infection or an uninfected control (not recorded which). Sample: whole blood, taken at baseline.

The CDR3 protein: CASSLMVGSYGYTF. Here is the DNA: TGTGCCAGCAGCTTAATGGTAGGCAGCTATGGCTACACCTTC. The chain employs TRBV11-2 and TRBJ1-2; no D gene is confidently identified. Between the V and J ends, shortened by 2 bases and 4 bases respectively, the junction contains 11 bases. The CDR3 numbers 14 residues from cysteine through phenylalanine. The kept DNA is CDR3 alone, 42 bases in frame from the first base. For CDR1 and CDR2, the germline V gene lists SGHAT and FQNNGV.